This T cell receptor (beta chain) was recorded in a study of T-cell memory formation after mild COVID-19. Study findings and constraints: Some responding clones appeared in pre-infection memory, suggesting cross-reactive memory joined.

5'RACE primed at constant segments yielded TCR alpha and TCR beta cDNA libraries bearing sample barcodes and UMIs. Each CDR3 protein is one row after TCRdb ran MiXCR on the 5' RACE reads. The sample has 35,000 to 50,000 distinct CDR3 sequences; approximately 7% are singletons. This clonotype is medium-sized within its sample. Its cognate antigen is unknown. The V and J ends lost 2 bases and 14 bases respectively, with 17 bases between them. The V gene's germline CDR1 is SGHRS and CDR2 YFSETQ. This CDR3 region has 13 residues. This TCR was sampled from an adult who had mild COVID-19 (a few samples of this study predate the infection). Cell type and time point are not known. The specimen was PBMCs or a T cell subset sorted from them (not recorded which). J is TRBJ2-1 and V is TRBV5-1, with D possibly matching TRBD2 (6 bases). The CDR3 DNA sequence: TGCGCCAGCAGCTTAGATCAGGGACTGGACAAGTTCTTC. Its translation is CASSLDQGLDKFF.